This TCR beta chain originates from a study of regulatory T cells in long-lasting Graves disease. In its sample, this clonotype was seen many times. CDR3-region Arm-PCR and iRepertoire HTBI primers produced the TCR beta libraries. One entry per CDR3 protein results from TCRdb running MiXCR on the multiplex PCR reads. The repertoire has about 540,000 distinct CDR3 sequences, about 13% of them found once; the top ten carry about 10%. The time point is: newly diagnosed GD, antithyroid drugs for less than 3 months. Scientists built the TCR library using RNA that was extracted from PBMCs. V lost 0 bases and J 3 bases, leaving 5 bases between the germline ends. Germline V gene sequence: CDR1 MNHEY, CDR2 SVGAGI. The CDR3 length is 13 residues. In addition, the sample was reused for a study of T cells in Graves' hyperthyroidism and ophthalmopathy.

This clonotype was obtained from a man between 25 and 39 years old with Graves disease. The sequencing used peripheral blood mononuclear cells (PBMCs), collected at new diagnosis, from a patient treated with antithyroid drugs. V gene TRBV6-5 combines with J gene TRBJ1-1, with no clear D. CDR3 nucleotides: TGTGCCAGCAGTTACTCGATTCACACTGAAGCTTTCTTT. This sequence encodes CASSYSIHTEAFF.